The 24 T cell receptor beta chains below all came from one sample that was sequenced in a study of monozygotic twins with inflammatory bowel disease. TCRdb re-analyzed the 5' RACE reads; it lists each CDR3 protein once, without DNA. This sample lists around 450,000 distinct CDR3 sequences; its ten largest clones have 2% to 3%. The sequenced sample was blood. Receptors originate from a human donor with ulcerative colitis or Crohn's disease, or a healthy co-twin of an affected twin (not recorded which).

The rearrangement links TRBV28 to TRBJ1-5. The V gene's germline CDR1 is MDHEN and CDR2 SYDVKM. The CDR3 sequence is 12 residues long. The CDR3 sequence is CASSLWGQPQHF.

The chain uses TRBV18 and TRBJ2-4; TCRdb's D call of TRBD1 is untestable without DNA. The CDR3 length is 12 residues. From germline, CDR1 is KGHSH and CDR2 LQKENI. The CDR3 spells CASSPRGAAIYF.

The CDR3: CSATDPRLAGAYEQYF. The chain couples TRBV20-1 to TRBJ2-7; no DNA is available, so the TRBD2 call from TCRdb remains unchecked. The CDR3 runs 16 residues. Germline CDR1 reads DFQATT; CDR2 reads SNEGSKA (reference sequence).

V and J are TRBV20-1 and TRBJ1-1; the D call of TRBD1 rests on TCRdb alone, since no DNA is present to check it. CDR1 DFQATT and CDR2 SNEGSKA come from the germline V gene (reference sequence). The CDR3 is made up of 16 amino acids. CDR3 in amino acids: CSAPLRGRAMNTEAFF.

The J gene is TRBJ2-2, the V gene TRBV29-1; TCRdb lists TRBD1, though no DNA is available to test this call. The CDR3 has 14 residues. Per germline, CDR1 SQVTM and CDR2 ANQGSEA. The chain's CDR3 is CSVRGASSPGELFF.

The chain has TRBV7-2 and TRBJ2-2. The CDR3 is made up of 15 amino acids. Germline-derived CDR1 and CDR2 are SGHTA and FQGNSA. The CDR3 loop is CASSDRGPNTGELFF. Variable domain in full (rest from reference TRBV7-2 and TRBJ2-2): GAGVSQSPSNKVTEKGKDVELRCDPISGHTALYWYRQSLGQGLEFLIYFQGNSAPDKSGLPSDRFSAERTGGSVSTLTIQRTQQEDSAVYLCASSDRGPNTGELFFGEGSRLTVL.

This chain's CDR3 is CASGSQTGGVYNEQFF. V usage is TRBV4-1 and J usage is TRBJ2-1; lacking DNA, the TRBD1 call made by TCRdb goes unchecked. CDR3 length: 16 residues. Germline V gene data show CDR1 as MGHRA and CDR2 as YSYEKL.

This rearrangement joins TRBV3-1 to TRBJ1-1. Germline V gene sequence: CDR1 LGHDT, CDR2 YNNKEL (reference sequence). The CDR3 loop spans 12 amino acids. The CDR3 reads CASSHTDTEAFF.

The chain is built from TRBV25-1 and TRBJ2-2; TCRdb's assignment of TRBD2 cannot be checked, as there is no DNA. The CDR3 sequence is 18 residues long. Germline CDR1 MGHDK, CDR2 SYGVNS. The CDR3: CASSPRSLQIRFTGELFF.

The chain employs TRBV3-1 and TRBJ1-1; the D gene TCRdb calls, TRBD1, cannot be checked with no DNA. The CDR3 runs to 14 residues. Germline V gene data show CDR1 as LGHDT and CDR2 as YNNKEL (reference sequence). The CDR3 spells CASSYARGSTEAFF.

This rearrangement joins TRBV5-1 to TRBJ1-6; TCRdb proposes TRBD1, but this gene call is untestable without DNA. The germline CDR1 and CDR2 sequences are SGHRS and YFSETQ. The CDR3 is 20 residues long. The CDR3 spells CASSFQPQSGPGSYNSPLHF.

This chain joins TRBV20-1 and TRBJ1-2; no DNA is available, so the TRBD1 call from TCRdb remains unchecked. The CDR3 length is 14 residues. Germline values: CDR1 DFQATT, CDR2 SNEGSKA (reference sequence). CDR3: CSARTPGTPKGYTF.

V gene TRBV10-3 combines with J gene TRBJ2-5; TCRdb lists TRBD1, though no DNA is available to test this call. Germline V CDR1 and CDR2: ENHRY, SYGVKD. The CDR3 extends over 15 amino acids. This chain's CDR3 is CAISEERTAQETQYF.

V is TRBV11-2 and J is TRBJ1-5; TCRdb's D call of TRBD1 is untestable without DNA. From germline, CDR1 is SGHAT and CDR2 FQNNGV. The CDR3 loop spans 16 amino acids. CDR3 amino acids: CASSVGPGGDYQPQHF.

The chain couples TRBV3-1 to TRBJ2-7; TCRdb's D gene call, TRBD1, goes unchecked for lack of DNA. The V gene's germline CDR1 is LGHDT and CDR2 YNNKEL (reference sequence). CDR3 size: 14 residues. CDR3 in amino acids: CASSQPGQGREQYF.

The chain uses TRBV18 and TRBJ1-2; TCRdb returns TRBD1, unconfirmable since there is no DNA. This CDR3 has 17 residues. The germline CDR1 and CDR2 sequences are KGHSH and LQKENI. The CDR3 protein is CASSPSGTTGINYGYTF.

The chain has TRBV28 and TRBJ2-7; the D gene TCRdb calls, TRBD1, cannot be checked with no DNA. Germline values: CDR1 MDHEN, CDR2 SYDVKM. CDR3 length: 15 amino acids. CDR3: CASSTRRTGGREQYF.

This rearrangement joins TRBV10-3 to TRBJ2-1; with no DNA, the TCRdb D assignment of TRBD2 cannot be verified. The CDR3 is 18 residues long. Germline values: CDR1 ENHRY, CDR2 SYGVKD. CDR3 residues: CATPGLAGGLLPYNEQFF.

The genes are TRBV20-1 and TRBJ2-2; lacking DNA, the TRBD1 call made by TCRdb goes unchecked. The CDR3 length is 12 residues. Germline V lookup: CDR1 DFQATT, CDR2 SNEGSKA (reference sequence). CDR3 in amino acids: CSAGRGTGELFF.

CDR3: CSARTATNYGYTF. The V gene is TRBV20-1, the J gene TRBJ1-2. The CDR3 totals 13 residues. The germline CDR1 and CDR2 sequences are DFQATT and SNEGSKA (reference sequence).

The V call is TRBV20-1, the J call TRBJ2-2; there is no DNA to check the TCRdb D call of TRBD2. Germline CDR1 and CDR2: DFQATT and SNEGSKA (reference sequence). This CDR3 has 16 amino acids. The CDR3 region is CSARDGGGPDTGELFF.

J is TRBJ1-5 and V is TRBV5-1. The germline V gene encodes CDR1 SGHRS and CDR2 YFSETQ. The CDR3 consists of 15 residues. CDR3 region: CASSLEGGFNQPQHF.

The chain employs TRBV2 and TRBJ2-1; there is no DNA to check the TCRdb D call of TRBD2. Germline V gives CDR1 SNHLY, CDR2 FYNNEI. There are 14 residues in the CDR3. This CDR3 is CASSATSVNNEQFF.

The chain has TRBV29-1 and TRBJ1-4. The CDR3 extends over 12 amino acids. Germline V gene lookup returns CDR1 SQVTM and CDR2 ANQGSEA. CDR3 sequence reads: CSGRVTNEKLFF.